This T cell receptor (beta chain) was retrieved from a study of Graves' ophthalmopathy and Graves' hyperthyroidism. About this clonotype: What it binds is unknown.

Study-wide points: Detection in blood was also observed for most expanded thyroid clonotypes above 0.001 frequency.

RNA served as the template for amplifying TCR beta CDR3 regions. The first-round RT-PCR employed HTBI primers together with the Qiagen OneStep RT-PCR kit. A multiplex PCR was then performed as the second round. One entry per CDR3 protein, called by TCRdb with MiXCR from the multiplex PCR reads. Here the sample spans about 550,000 distinct CDR3 sequences, about 40% being singletons. The sequenced material came from peripheral blood or thyroid tissue (not recorded which). This TCR derives from an adult man with Graves' hyperthyroidism.

CDR3 region: CASSWRGSETQYF. The CDR3 nucleotides are TGTGCCAGCAGCTGGCGGGGTTCAGAGACCCAGTACTTC. V is TRBV28 and J is TRBJ2-5, with D possibly being TRBD2 (6 bases). CDR1 MDHEN and CDR2 SYDVKM come from the germline V gene. Trimming cost V 6 bases and J 4 bases, with 12 bases left between them. The CDR3 has 13 residues.